The next 5 T cell receptor beta chains were all read from a single sample in a study of shared clonotypes between healthy human individuals. Cells designated naive CD8 were CD45RO-negative and were positively selected for CCR7, with terminally differentiated effector memory CD45RA+ cells excluded. Only in-frame clones appear in the TCRdb table, and some are missing; sequencing was by immunoSEQ multiplex PCR. This sample has approximately 810,000 clones, with nearly 95% found just once. Sample: naive CD8+ T cells sorted from blood. Source of these receptors: a man between 25 and 39 years old in good health.

V is TRBV5-4 and J is TRBJ2-1, with D uncertain. Germline V gives CDR1 SGHNT, CDR2 YYREEE (reference sequence). The CDR3 extends over 12 amino acids. V was cut by 1 base and J by 7 bases, with 6 bases left in between. The CDR3 spells CASSLFQNEQFF. The CDR3 nucleotides are TGTGCCAGCAGCTTGTTCCAGAATGAGCAGTTCTTC.

The rearrangement links TRBV5-1 to TRBJ2-5, with TRBD2 identical over 10 bases. The CDR3 is made up of 18 amino acids. Germline trimming cut 0 bases from V and 5 bases from J; bases unmatched to any gene: 13. From germline, CDR1 is SGHRS and CDR2 YFSETQ. This CDR3 reads CASSLAVRLAGELETQYF. CDR3 sequence (DNA): TGCGCCAGCAGCTTGGCGGTTAGGCTAGCGGGAGAGCTCGAGACCCAGTACTTC. Filled out from reference TRBV5-1 and TRBJ2-5, the complete variable domain reads KAGVTQTPRYLIKTRGQQVTLSCSPISGHRSVSWYQQTPGQGLQFLFEYFSETQRNKGNFPGRFSGRQFSNSRSEMNVSTLELGDSALYLCASSLAVRLAGELETQYFGPGTRLLVL.

The J gene is TRBJ2-7, the V gene TRBV7-9; TRBD2 is a possible D gene (6 bases). V lost 5 bases and J lost 1, with 18 bases in between. This CDR3 spans 16 amino acids. Germline V gene data show CDR1 as SEHNR and CDR2 as FQNEAQ (reference sequence). The DNA of the CDR3 is TGTGCCAGCAGCGTACCGGCGGGGCAGGATTCCTACGAGCAGTACTTC. This sequence encodes CASSVPAGQDSYEQYF.

The chain employs TRBV29-1 and TRBJ2-2; D is possibly TRBD1 (6 bases). Per germline, CDR1 SQVTM and CDR2 ANQGSEA. The V end lost 7 bases, the J end lost 7 bases, and 10 bases lay between the germline ends. The CDR3 runs 11 residues. CDR3 in DNA: TGCAGCGCTGAGGGGGTCGGGGAGCTGTTTTTT. Encoded protein: CSAEGVGELFF.

This clone was picked up one time. The rearrangement joins TRBV28 to TRBJ1-3; a weak D match, TRBD1 (6 bases). This CDR3 comprises 14 residues. Germline V gene lookup returns CDR1 MDHEN and CDR2 SYDVKM. Trimming pared 6 bases from V and 8 bases from J, leaving 17 bases between. The CDR3 sequence is CASSRVWEGDTIYF. Here the CDR3 DNA reads TGTGCCAGCAGCCGAGTTTGGGAGGGGGACACCATATATTTT.